This T cell receptor beta chain was observed in a study of T cell responses to AZD1222 COVID-19 vaccine. Data came from immunoSEQ multiplex PCR; TCRdb stores just in-frame clones and leaves some out. The table includes 88,000 or so clones, around 90% detected once. The germline V gene encodes CDR1 SGDLS and CDR2 YYNGEE. Trimming cost V 3 bases and J 5 bases, with 10 bases left between them. This CDR3 is built from 13 residues. This receptor was identified in an adult who received the AZD1222 COVID-19 vaccine. Material: peripheral blood, obtained 28 days after the second AZD1222 dose. The gene calls are TRBV9 and TRBJ2-3; D is ambiguous. CDR3 amino acids: CASSGNSGDTQYF. CDR3 bases: TGTGCCAGCAGCGGAAACTCTGGAGATACGCAGTATTTT.